This T cell receptor (beta chain) was identified in a study of beta chain features in type 1 diabetes. Background on the study: Age, gender and cell yields were alike across patients and healthy donors. Sorted cells examined across all samples numbered 100 million to 140 million.

This clone was detected a few times. Sequencing targeted expressed TCRB transcripts, as all isolated RNA had been reverse transcribed. Assay: immunoSEQ multiplex PCR; the TCRdb copy retains only in-frame clones and omits some. This sample has over 350,000 clones; over 13% occur once, and the top ten carry 0.019%. The CDR3 spans 13 residues. The V end lost 2 bases, the J end lost 8 bases, and 15 bases lay between the germline ends. In germline, CDR1 is SQVTM, CDR2 ANQGSEA. This sequence was found in a woman aged 18-29 years in good health. The material sequenced was naive CD4+ T cells from blood. The gene calls are TRBV29-1 and TRBJ1-1; D is unclear. CDR3 DNA sequence: TGCAGCGTTGAACTAAAGCAGAGAGGCGAAGCTTTCTTT. Its protein is CSVELKQRGEAFF.